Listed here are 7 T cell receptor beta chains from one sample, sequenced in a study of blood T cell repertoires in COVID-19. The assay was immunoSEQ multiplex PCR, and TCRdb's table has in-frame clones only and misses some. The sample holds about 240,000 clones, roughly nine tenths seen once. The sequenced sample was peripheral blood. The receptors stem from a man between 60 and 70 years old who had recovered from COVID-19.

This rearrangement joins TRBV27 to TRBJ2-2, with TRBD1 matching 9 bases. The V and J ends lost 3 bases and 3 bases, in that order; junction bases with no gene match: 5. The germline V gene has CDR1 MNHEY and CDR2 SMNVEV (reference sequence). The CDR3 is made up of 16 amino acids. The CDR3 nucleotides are TGTGCCAGCAGTTTCAGGACAGGGGTCCACACCGGGGAGCTGTTTTTT. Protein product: CASSFRTGVHTGELFF.

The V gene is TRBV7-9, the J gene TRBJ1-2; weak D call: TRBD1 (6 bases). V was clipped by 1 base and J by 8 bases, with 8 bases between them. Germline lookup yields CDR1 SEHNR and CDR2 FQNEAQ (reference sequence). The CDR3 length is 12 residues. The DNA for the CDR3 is TGTGCCAGCAGCTTAGAAGGGGGAGGCTACACCTTC. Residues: CASSLEGGGYTF.

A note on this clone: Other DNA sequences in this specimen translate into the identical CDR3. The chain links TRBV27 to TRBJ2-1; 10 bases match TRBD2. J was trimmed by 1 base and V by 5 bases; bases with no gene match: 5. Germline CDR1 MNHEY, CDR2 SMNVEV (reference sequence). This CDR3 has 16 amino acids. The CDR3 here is CASSPSGGSSYNEQFF. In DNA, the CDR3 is TGTGCCAGCAGTCCTAGCGGGGGCAGTTCCTACAATGAGCAGTTCTTC.

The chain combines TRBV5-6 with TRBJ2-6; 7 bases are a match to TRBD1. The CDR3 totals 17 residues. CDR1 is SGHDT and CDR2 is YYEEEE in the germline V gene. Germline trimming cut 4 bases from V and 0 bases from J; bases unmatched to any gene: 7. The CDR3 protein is CASSLRDRLSGANVLTF. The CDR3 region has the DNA TGTGCCAGCAGCCTTCGGGACAGACTCTCTGGGGCCAACGTCCTGACTTTC.

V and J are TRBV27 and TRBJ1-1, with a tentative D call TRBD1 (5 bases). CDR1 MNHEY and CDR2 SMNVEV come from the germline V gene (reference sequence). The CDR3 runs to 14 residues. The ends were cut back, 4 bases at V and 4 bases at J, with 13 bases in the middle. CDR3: CASSSSWGGTEAFF. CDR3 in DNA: TGTGCCAGCAGTTCAAGTTGGGGGGGCACTGAAGCTTTCTTT.

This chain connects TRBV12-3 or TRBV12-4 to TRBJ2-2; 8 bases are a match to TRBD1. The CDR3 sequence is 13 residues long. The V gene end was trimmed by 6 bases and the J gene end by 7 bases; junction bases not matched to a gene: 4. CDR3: CASSLQGVGELFF. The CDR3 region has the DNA TGTGCCAGCAGCCTACAGGGGGTCGGGGAGCTGTTTTTT.

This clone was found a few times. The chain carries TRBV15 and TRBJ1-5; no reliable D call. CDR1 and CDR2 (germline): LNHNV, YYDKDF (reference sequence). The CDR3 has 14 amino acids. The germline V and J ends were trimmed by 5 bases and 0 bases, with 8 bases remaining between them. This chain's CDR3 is CATSLEASNQPQHF. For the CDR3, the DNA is TGTGCCACCAGCCTGGAGGCTAGCAATCAGCCCCAGCATTTT.